This TCR beta chain was profiled in a study of CD8 T cells in Susac syndrome. After extraction with the RNeasy kit, roughly 0.45 to 1 ug of the RNA was reverse transcribed using random hexamers. Each CDR3 protein gets one entry after TCRdb re-called the immunoSEQ multiplex PCR reads with MiXCR. The repertoire holds tens of thousands of distinct CDR3 sequences, just over 90% seen once, with approximately 0.52% in the top ten. In germline, CDR1 is MNHEY, CDR2 SMNVEV (reference sequence). This CDR3 has 13 residues. J lost 4 bases, V lost 7 bases, and 4 bases had no gene match. Peripheral blood CD8+ and CD4+ T cells were profiled by TCR beta sequencing.

This clonotype originated in a human donor with Susac syndrome. Sequencing used CD4+ T cells from PBMCs. This chain joins TRBV27 and TRBJ2-7; TRBD1 agrees at 10 bases. The CDR3 bases are TGTGCCAGCACCCCGGGACAGGGGTACGAGCAGTACTTC. This translates into CASTPGQGYEQYF.